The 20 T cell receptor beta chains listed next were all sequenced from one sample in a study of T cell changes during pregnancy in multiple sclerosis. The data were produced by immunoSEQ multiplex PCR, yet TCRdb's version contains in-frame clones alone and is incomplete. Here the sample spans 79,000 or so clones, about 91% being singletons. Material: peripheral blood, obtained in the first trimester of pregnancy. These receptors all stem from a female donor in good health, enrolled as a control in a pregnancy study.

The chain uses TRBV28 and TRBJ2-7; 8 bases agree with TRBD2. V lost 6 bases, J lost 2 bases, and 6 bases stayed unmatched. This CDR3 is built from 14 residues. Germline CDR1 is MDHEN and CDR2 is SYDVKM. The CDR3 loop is CASSPPGGTYEQYF. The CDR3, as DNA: TGTGCCAGCAGCCCCCCGGGGGGGACCTACGAGCAGTACTTC.

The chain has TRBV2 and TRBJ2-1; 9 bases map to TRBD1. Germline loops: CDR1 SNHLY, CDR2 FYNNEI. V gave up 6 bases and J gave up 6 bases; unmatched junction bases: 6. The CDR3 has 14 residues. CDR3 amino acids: CASRGDRVINEQFF. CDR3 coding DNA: TGTGCCAGCAGAGGGGACAGGGTGATCAATGAGCAGTTCTTC.

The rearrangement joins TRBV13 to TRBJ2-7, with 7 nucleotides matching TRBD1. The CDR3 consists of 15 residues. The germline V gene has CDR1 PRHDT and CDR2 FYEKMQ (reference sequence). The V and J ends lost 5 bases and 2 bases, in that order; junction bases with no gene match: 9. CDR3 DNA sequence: TGTGCCAGCAGCCCGAAAGGGGGACAGACCTACGAGCAGTACTTC. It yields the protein CASSPKGGQTYEQYF.

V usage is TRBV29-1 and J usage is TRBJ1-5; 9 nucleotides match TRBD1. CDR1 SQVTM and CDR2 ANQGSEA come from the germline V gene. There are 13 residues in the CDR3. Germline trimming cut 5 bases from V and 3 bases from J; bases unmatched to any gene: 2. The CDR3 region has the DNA TGCAGCGTTTTACAGGGGGCCAATCAGCCCCAGCATTTT. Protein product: CSVLQGANQPQHF.

In nucleotides, the CDR3 is TGCAGCGCCATGAACACTGAAGCTTTCTTT. Its translation: CSAMNTEAFF. The rearrangement uses TRBV29-1 and TRBJ1-1; no clear D. CDR1 is SQVTM, CDR2 ANQGSEA, per germline. CDR3 size: 10 residues. Trimming left V 7 bases short and J 0 bases short, with 3 bases between.

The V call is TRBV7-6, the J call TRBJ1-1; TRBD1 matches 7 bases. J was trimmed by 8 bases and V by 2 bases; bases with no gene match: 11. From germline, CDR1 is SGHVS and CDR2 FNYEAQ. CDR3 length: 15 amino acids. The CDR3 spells CASSLNAGDRQEAFF. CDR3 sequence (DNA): TGTGCCAGCAGCTTAAACGCCGGGGACAGACAAGAAGCTTTCTTT.

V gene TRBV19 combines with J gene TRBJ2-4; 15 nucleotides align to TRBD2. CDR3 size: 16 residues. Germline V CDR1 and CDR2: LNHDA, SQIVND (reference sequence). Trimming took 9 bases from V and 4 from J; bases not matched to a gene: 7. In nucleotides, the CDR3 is TGTGCCAGCCGGCCGGGACTAGCGGGGGGTAAAAACATTCAGTACTTC. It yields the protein CASRPGLAGGKNIQYF.

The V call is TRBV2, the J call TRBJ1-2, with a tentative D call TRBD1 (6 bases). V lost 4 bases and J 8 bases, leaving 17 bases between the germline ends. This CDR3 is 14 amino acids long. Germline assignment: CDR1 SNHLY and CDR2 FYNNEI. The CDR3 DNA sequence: TGTGCCAGCAGTGCCACAGGGAGAGGGAAGGGCTACACCTTC. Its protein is CASSATGRGKGYTF.

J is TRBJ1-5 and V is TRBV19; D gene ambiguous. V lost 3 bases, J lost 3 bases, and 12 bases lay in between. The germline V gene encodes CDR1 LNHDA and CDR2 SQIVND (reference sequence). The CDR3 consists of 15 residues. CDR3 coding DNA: TGTGCCAGTAGTATTGATCGACGGGACAATCAGCCCCAGCATTTT. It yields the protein CASSIDRRDNQPQHF.

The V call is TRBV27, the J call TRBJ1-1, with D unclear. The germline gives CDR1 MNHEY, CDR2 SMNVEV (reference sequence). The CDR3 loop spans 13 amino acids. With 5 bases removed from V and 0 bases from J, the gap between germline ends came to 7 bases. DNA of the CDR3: TGTGCCAGCAGTAATTCAATGAACACTGAAGCTTTCTTT. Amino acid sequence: CASSNSMNTEAFF.

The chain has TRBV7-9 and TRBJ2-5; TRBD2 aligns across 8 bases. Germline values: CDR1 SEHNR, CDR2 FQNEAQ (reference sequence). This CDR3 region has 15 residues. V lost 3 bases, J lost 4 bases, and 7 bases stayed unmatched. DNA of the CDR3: TGTGCCAGCAGCTTGGGCGGGGGGACCCTAGAGACCCAGTACTTC. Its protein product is CASSLGGGTLETQYF.

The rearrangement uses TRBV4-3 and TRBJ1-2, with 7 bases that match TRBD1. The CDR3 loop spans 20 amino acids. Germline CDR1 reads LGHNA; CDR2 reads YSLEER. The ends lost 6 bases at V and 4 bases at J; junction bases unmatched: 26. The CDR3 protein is CASRPKDLPGQGGPSYGYTF. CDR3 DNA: TGCGCCAGCAGGCCGAAAGATCTCCCGGGGCAGGGGGGACCAAGCTATGGCTACACCTTC.

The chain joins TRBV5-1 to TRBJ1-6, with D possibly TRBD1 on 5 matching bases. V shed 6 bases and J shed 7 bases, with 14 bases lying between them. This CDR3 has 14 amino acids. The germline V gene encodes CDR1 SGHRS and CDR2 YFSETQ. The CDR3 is CASTLSTANSPLHF. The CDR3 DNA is TGCGCCAGCACCCTCTCGACAGCCAATTCACCCCTCCACTTT.

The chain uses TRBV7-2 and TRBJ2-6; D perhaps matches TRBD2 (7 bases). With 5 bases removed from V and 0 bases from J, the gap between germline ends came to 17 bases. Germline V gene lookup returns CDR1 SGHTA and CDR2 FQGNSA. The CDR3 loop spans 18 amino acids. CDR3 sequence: CASSPRGGTRSGANVLTF. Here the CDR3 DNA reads TGTGCCAGCAGCCCAAGGGGGGGAACCCGCTCTGGGGCCAACGTCCTGACTTTC.

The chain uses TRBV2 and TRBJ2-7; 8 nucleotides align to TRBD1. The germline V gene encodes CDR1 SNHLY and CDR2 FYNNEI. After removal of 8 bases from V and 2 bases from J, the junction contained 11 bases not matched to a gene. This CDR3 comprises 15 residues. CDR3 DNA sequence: TGTGCCAGCGGGGAACTAGGACAGGGAGCCTACGAGCAGTACTTC. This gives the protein CASGELGQGAYEQYF.

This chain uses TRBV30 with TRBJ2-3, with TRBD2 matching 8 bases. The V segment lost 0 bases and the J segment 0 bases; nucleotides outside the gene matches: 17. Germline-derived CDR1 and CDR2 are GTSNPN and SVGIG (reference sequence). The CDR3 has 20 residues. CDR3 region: CAWSVPWRGVTRVSTDTQYF. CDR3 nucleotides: TGTGCCTGGAGTGTACCTTGGCGGGGGGTAACAAGGGTCAGCACAGATACGCAGTATTTT.

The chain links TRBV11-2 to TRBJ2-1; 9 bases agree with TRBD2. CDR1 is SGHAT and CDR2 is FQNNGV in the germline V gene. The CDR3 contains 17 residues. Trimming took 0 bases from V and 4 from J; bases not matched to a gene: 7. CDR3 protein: CASSLDPSRGGYNEQFF. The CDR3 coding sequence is TGTGCCAGCAGCTTAGATCCCTCGCGGGGGGGGTACAATGAGCAGTTCTTC.

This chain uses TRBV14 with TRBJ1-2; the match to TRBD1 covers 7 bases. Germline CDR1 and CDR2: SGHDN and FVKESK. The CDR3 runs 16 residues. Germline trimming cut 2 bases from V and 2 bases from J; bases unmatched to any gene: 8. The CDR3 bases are TGTGCCAGCAGCCAATTTACCGGGACAGTAAACTATGGCTACACCTTC. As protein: CASSQFTGTVNYGYTF.

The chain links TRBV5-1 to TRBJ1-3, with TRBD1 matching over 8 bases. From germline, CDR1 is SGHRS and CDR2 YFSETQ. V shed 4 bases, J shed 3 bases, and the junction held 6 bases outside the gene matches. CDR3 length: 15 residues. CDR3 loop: CASSTGTGNGNTIYF. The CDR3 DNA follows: TGCGCCAGCAGCACCGGGACAGGCAATGGAAACACCATATATTTT.

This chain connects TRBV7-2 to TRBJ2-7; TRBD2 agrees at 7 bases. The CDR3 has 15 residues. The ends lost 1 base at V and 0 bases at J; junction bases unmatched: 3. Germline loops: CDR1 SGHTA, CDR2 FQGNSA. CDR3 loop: CASSLVAGVSYEQYF. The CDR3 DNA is TGTGCCAGCAGCTTAGTGGCGGGGGTCTCCTACGAGCAGTACTTC.